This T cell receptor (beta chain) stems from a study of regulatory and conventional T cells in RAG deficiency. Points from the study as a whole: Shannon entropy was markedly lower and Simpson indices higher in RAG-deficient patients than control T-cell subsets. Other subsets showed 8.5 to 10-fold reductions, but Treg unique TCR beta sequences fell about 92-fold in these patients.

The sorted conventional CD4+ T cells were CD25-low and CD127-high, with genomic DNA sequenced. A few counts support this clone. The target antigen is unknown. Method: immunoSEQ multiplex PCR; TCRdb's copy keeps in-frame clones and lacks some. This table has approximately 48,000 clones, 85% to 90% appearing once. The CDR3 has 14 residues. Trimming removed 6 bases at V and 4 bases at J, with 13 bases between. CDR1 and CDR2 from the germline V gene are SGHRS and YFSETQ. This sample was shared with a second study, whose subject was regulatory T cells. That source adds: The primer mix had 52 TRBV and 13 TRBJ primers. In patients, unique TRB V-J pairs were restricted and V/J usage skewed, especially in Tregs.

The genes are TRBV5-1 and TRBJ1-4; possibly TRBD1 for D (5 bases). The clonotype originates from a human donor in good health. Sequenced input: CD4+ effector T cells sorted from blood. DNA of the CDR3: TGCGCCAGCACCGGGGGAGCGGGTAATGAAAAACTGTTTTTT. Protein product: CASTGGAGNEKLFF.